This TCR beta chain was captured in a study of radiation and T cells in renal cell carcinoma. Study details: Nephrectomy followed 15 Gy stereotactic body radiation by 4 weeks.

General study results and limits: Without pretreatment biopsies, baseline tumor clonotype presence was undetermined.

Looked up from germline, CDR1 is SGHVS and CDR2 is FNYEAQ. The junction had 4 bases not matched to a gene; V was cut back by 5 bases and J by 2 bases. The CDR3 covers 15 residues. Note on this clone: The antigen remains unidentified.

Sequenced by immunoSEQ multiplex PCR; TCRdb stores in-frame clones only, minus some. The sample lists 45,000 to 55,000 clones, roughly 80% seen once, with around 29% in the top ten. As for time point: blood 2 weeks post-SBRT. Treatment denoted: 15 Gy SBRT to primary tumor, nephrectomy 4 weeks later. The tumor was a clear cell renal cell carcinoma. The sequenced sample was blood, obtained from a patient whose treatment included radiotherapy and nephrectomy. J is TRBJ2-5 and V is TRBV7-6; 11 nucleotides align to TRBD1. The clonotype originates from a woman between 65 and 79 years old with renal cell carcinoma. The CDR3 spells CASSTGQGVQETQYF. CDR3 in DNA: TGTGCCAGCAGCACGGGACAGGGGGTTCAAGAGACCCAGTACTTC.